Listed below are T cell receptor beta chains from one sample, sequenced in a study of CD8 T cells in ankylosing spondylitis. One entry per CDR3 protein results from TCRdb running MiXCR on the 5' RACE reads. Found here are 200,000 to 300,000 distinct CDR3 sequences, around 9.1% of them singletons; the top ten hold about 6.8%. Specimen: blood, either unsorted or a sorted T cell fraction (not recorded which). The receptors here all came from a male donor with ankylosing spondylitis or in good health (not recorded which). Each CDR3 is given with its conserved first and last residue. The D gene is left open where the match is weak. A row's size may be missing; if present it is once, few, many or a size class.

many	NA	TRBV6-2/TRBV6-3	TRBJ2-5	TGTGCCAGCAGTTACCCGGTGGAGACCCAGTACTTC	CASSYPVETQYF
many	NA	TRBV7-6	TRBJ2-2	TGTGCCAGCAGTTATACAGGGATGAACACCGGGGAGCTGTTTTTT	CASSYTGMNTGELFF
many	NA	TRBV4-3	TRBJ1-3	TGCGCCAGCAGCCAAGATATGGGTCCTGGAAACACCATATATTTT	CASSQDMGPGNTIYF
few	TRBD1	TRBV30	TRBJ2-5	TGTGCCTGGAGTGTAGGGACAGGGGTAGGCGAGACCCAGTACTTC	CAWSVGTGVGETQYF
many	TRBD1	TRBV6-6	TRBJ2-6	TGTGCCAGCGATGGGGACAGCCGCGTCCTGACTTTC	CASDGDSRVLTF
NA	NA	TRBV5-8	TRBJ2-7	TGTGCCAGCAGCTTCTGCGGAAGCTCCTACGAGCAGTACTTC	CASSFCGSSYEQYF
many	NA	TRBV9	TRBJ2-1	TGTGCCAGCAGCGTAGAAGTCGGAGGACGACCGAGTTCCTACAATGAGCAGTTCTTC	CASSVEVGGRPSSYNEQFF
many	NA	TRBV12-3/TRBV12-4	TRBJ2-2	TGTGCCAGCAGTCACGGACAGTACACCGGGGAGCTGTTTTTT	CASSHGQYTGELFF
many	TRBD2	TRBV7-9	TRBJ2-7	TGTGCCAGCAGCTTTAGCGGGAACCGCTACGAGCAGTACTTC	CASSFSGNRYEQYF
many	NA	TRBV6-1	TRBJ1-2	TGTGCCAGCAGGCCCCAGGGCCGCTATGGCTACACCTTC	CASRPQGRYGYTF
NA	TRBD2	TRBV20-1	TRBJ2-3	TGCAGTGTCCGCACTTCGCCGGGACTAGCGAGCACAGATACGCAGTATTTT	CSVRTSPGLASTDTQYF
many	NA	TRBV3-1	TRBJ1-1	TGTGCCAGCAGCCCCCCCGAGGGCGTCGCTTTCTTT	CASSPPEGVAFF
many	NA	TRBV6-1	TRBJ2-1	TGTGCCAGCAGTGAACAGCAAACCAATGAGCAGTTCTTC	CASSEQQTNEQFF
few	NA	TRBV19	TRBJ2-7	TGTGCCAGTAGTCAGAAAGACGAGCAGTACTTC	CASSQKDEQYF
many	NA	TRBV7-9	TRBJ1-1	TGTGCCAGCAGCTTGGCAGGGGCCGCGGACACTGAAGCTTTCTTT	CASSLAGAADTEAFF
many	TRBD2	TRBV20-1	TRBJ2-3	TGCAGTGCTAGCGGCCTTGCGGGAGGAAGCACAGATACGCAGTATTTT	CSASGLAGGSTDTQYF
many	NA	TRBV5-1	TRBJ2-3	TGCGCCAGCAGCCCGGGCGGGGGCGGGATCTACACAGATACGCAGTATTTT	CASSPGGGGIYTDTQYF
NA	TRBD1	TRBV20-1	TRBJ2-1	TGCAGTGCCTCCTGGACAGGGGAACTCGATGAGCAGTTCTTC	CSASWTGELDEQFF
few	TRBD1	TRBV5-1	TRBJ1-1	TGCGCCAGCAGCGCATCGGGACAGGGCGTCACTGAAGCTTTCTTT	CASSASGQGVTEAFF
many	TRBD2	TRBV20-1	TRBJ2-4	TGCAGTGCTGGGAGCGGGAGGGGCAAAAACATTCAGTACTTC	CSAGSGRGKNIQYF
many	TRBD1	TRBV10-3	TRBJ2-7	TGTGCCATCAGCGGACAGGGGAGCGAGCAGTACTTC	CAISGQGSEQYF
many	NA	TRBV12-3/TRBV12-4	TRBJ2-7	TGTGCCAGCAGCCGAGGGAGTCTGGCGCGCGACGAGCAGTACTTC	CASSRGSLARDEQYF
NA	TRBD1	TRBV7-2	TRBJ2-7	TGTGCCAGCAGCTTTACGGACAGGGGGCAGAACGAGCAGTACTTC	CASSFTDRGQNEQYF
many	NA	TRBV20-1	TRBJ2-2	TGCAGTGCTAGAGGGATTAGGTCCGGGGAGCTGTTTTTT	CSARGIRSGELFF
few	NA	TRBV27	TRBJ2-5	TGTGCCAGCAAAAATGGGAGGGGGGCAGAGACCCAGTACTTC	CASKNGRGAETQYF
few	NA	TRBV11-1	TRBJ2-3	TGTGCCAGCAGCCCGAATCCGGGCCCCACAGATACGCAGTATTTT	CASSPNPGPTDTQYF
many	NA	TRBV29-1	TRBJ2-7	TGCAGCCTCCCCCGCCCGGGGAAGTTCTACGAGCAGTACTTC	CSLPRPGKFYEQYF
many	NA	TRBV15	TRBJ1-5	TGTGCCACCAGCAGAGTGGGATTGGACCAGCCCCAGCATTTT	CATSRVGLDQPQHF
many	NA	TRBV12-3/TRBV12-4	TRBJ1-5	TGTGCCAGCAGACGCGTCGGGGGCGTTCAGCCCCAGCATTTT	CASRRVGGVQPQHF
many	NA	TRBV6-2/TRBV6-3	TRBJ2-7	TGTGCCAGCAGACGAGGGTCCTACGAGCAGTACTTC	CASRRGSYEQYF
many	NA	TRBV5-5	TRBJ1-1	TGTGCCAGCAGTCAAGAAAATTTACTGATGAACACTGAAGCTTTCTTT	CASSQENLLMNTEAFF
many	TRBD2	TRBV4-2	TRBJ2-2	TGTGCCAGCAGCCAAGATATGGGACTAGTCTCCATCGGGGAGCTGTTTTTT	CASSQDMGLVSIGELFF
NA	TRBD1	TRBV7-2	TRBJ2-5	TGTGCCAGCAGCTCGGGACAGGGCAATCAAGAGACCCAGTACTTC	CASSSGQGNQETQYF
many	TRBD2	TRBV9	TRBJ2-3	TGTGCCAGCAGCGTAGTAGGGCGGGCTAGCGGGCCGGATACGCAGTATTTT	CASSVVGRASGPDTQYF
many	NA	TRBV20-1	TRBJ2-1	TGCAGTGCTAGAGTTCTAGGGGGCTACAATGAGCAGTTCTTC	CSARVLGGYNEQFF
many	TRBD1	TRBV5-1	TRBJ2-2	TGCGCCACTTCCCCGGGACAGGGTACCGGGGAGCTGTTTTTT	CATSPGQGTGELFF
many	NA	TRBV7-9	TRBJ2-7	TGTGCCAGCAGCTTATACATTTCCTACGAGCAGTACTTC	CASSLYISYEQYF
few	NA	TRBV7-9	TRBJ2-3	TGTGCCAGCAGCTTAGTTTTAACTAGCACAGATACGCAGTATTTT	CASSLVLTSTDTQYF
few	TRBD2	TRBV20-1	TRBJ2-7	TGCAGTGCTAGTCTACTAGCGGGGGGACAATTATCCTACGAGCAGTACTTC	CSASLLAGGQLSYEQYF
few	TRBD2	TRBV7-2	TRBJ2-1	TGTGCCAGCAGCCCGGTCGGGGGGGGGATGTATGAGCAGTTCTTC	CASSPVGGGMYEQFF
many	TRBD2	TRBV5-1	TRBJ2-1	TGCGCCAGCTGGGAGACTAGCGGGGGGAATGAGCAGTTCTTC	CASWETSGGNEQFF
many	NA	TRBV6-5	TRBJ1-1	TGTGCCAGCAGACAAAGGACAGACCCGAACACTGAAGCTTTCTTT	CASRQRTDPNTEAFF
many	NA	TRBV30	TRBJ1-6	TGTGCCTGGAGGGCGGGTAGCTCCTATAATTCACCCCTCCACTTT	CAWRAGSSYNSPLHF
NA	TRBD2	TRBV20-1	TRBJ2-7	TGCTGTGCTAGAGATGTGACTAGCGGACGCCAGTTCTACGAGCAGTACTTC	CCARDVTSGRQFYEQYF
many	TRBD1	TRBV11-2	TRBJ1-5	TGTGCCAGCAGCTTCAGTTCCGGGACAGGGGCCCTTAATCAGCCCCAGCATTTT	CASSFSSGTGALNQPQHF
few	TRBD1	TRBV7-6	TRBJ2-2	TGTGCCAGCAGCTTAGTGATGGCAGGGGGCACGGGAGCCGGGGAGCTGTTTTTT	CASSLVMAGGTGAGELFF
NA	NA	TRBV5-5	TRBJ2-5	TGTGCCAGCAGCTTGCTCACTCCAGGAGAGACCCAGTACTTC	CASSLLTPGETQYF
many	TRBD2	TRBV7-2	TRBJ2-1	TGTGCCAGCAGCCCTGGTAGCGGGAGTTCCTACAATGAGCAGTTCTTC	CASSPGSGSSYNEQFF
many	NA	TRBV29-1	TRBJ2-1	TGCAGCGTTGAGGGGCTAGCCGGACTCAATGAGCAGTTCTTC	CSVEGLAGLNEQFF
few	TRBD2	TRBV7-3	TRBJ2-7	TGTGCCAGCAGCTACTCTAGCGGGGGGTCCGAGCAGTACTTC	CASSYSSGGSEQYF
many	NA	TRBV27	TRBJ2-7	TGTGCCAGCAAGTTGGGATACGAGCAGTACTTC	CASKLGYEQYF
many	NA	TRBV4-2	TRBJ2-5	TGTGCCAGCAGCCAGCGACCGTGGGAGACCCAGTACTTC	CASSQRPWETQYF
many	NA	TRBV3-1	TRBJ1-1	TGTGCCAGCAGCCAAGGGCCGAACACTGAAGCTTTCTTT	CASSQGPNTEAFF
many	NA	TRBV12-3/TRBV12-4	TRBJ1-1	TGTGCCAGCAGTCCCGCGCGACAGGCGAACACTGAAGCTTTCTTT	CASSPARQANTEAFF
many	NA	TRBV7-9	TRBJ1-2	TGTGCCAGCAGCTTAGTGGGGGTTGGCTATGGCTACACCTTC	CASSLVGVGYGYTF
many	NA	TRBV10-3	TRBJ2-7	TGTGCCATCCCCCCCGTCGGACGGCACCGCTCCTACGAGCAGTACTTC	CAIPPVGRHRSYEQYF
many	TRBD1	TRBV5-1	TRBJ1-3	TGCGCCAGCAGCCGCGGGACAGGGAGTGGAAACACCATATATTTT	CASSRGTGSGNTIYF
NA	NA	TRBV12-5	TRBJ1-5	TGTGCTAGTGGTTTGGGACACCTCGGACAGTTTCTTAGCAATCAGCCCCAGCATTTT	CASGLGHLGQFLSNQPQHF
many	NA	TRBV20-1	TRBJ1-1	TGCAGTGCTGATCAGATGAACACTGAAGCTTTCTTT	CSADQMNTEAFF